The T cell receptor beta chain under discussion was sequenced for a study of cytomegalovirus exposure and HLA in healthy donors. Notes on the study in general: Relative to the roughly 700-donor mean, N-insertions were reportedly fewer in an Asian-associated ancestry cluster in a later analysis.

To note about this clone: Antigen specificity is unknown.

Trimming took 6 bases from V and 6 from J; bases not matched to a gene: 7. CDR3 length: 13 residues. Germline values: CDR1 MNHEY, CDR2 SVGAGI. This PCR relied on a set of 60 Vbeta primers and 13 Jbeta primers. Original processing notes: A follow-up analysis tallied 86 million or so unique TCR beta chains, 9 million to 11 million shared. The method was immunoSEQ multiplex PCR; TCRdb's version includes in-frame clones alone and lacks a portion of them. Clonal size and the V and J genes are those of that table, whereas D and trimming came from the DNA. Here the sample spans 130,000 or so clones, roughly 79% being singletons.

This TCR derives from a man aged 30 to 39 in good health and CMV-seronegative. Sequences were obtained from PBMCs. The chain has TRBV6-5 and TRBJ2-7, with TRBD1 matching over 8 bases. CDR3 in amino acids: CASREGQGREQYF. The DNA for the CDR3 is TGTGCCAGCAGAGAAGGACAGGGACGCGAGCAGTACTTC.